These T cell receptor beta chains were read from a single sample in a study of cytomegalovirus exposure and HLA in healthy donors. Sequenced by immunoSEQ multiplex PCR; TCRdb stores in-frame clones only, minus some. The table has about 95,000 clones, 78% seen once. What was sequenced was PBMCs. All receptors derive from a woman in her thirties or forties in good health and CMV-seropositive. The CDR3 runs from the conserved cysteine through the conserved F or W. The order of the fields is D gene, V gene, J gene, clone size, CDR3 length, CDR3 DNA, CDR3 protein. The D gene is left open where the match is weak. The listing skips clone size in some rows; elsewhere it reads once, few, many or a size class.

TRBD1,TRBV5-1,TRBJ2-1,-,17,TGCGCCAGCAGCTTGGCCGGGGTGGACAGGGGAAACAATGAGCAGTTCTTC,CASSLAGVDRGNNEQFF
-,TRBV9,TRBJ1-1,-,12,TGTGCCAGCAGCGTCCCCGCGGCGGGAGCTTTCTTT,CASSVPAAGAFF
-,TRBV7-9,TRBJ2-4,-,15,TGTGCCAGCAGCTTATGGGGGCAGACCAAAAACATTCAGTACTTC,CASSLWGQTKNIQYF
TRBD2,TRBV5-1,TRBJ2-1,once,16,TGCGCCAGCAGCTGGACTAGCGGGAGAGGATCCAATGAGCAGTTCTTC,CASSWTSGRGSNEQFF
-,TRBV6-5,TRBJ2-7,-,14,TGTGCCAGCAGTGAGAAGCGGGCCGCCTACGAGCAGTACTTC,CASSEKRAAYEQYF
TRBD1,TRBV5-6,TRBJ2-2,-,16,TGTGCCAGCAGCAACGGACAGGGTGGAGGTTTAGGGGAGCTGTTTTTT,CASSNGQGGGLGELFF
TRBD1,TRBV28,TRBJ2-7,-,13,TGTGCCAGCAGCCAGGGGGCCTCCTACGAGCAGTACTTC,CASSQGASYEQYF
-,TRBV7-9,TRBJ2-2,few,15,TGTGCCAGCAGCTTAGTCTCCGGGAAGGCCGGGGAGCTGTTTTTT,CASSLVSGKAGELFF
TRBD2,TRBV7-9,TRBJ2-3,-,17,TGTGCCAGCAGCTTAGTGGCTAGCGGGGGGGAGACAGATACGCAGTATTTT,CASSLVASGGETDTQYF
-,TRBV5-5,TRBJ1-1,-,16,TGTGCCAGCAGCCCGGGGGGAGGGAGCGTCGACACTGAAGCTTTCTTT,CASSPGGGSVDTEAFF
-,TRBV10-1,TRBJ2-1,-,14,TGCGCCAGCAGTGAATCAGGGTCCGGCCATGAGCAGTTCTTC,CASSESGSGHEQFF
-,TRBV7-9,TRBJ2-1,-,14,TGTGCCAGCAGCTTAGGAGGCTCTTACAATGAGCAGTTCTTC,CASSLGGSYNEQFF